The source of this TCR beta chain is a study of T-cell reconstitution after alpha-beta-depleted transplantation in children. Germline-derived CDR1 and CDR2 are SGHRS and YFSETQ. V gave up 1 base and J gave up 4 bases, with 4 bases separating them. The CDR3 runs to 12 residues. Unique molecular identifiers were incorporated during preparation of the TCRbeta library. MiXCR, applied by TCRdb to the PCR reads, yields one record per CDR3 protein. In the table there are hundreds of thousands of distinct CDR3 sequences, about 14% of which are singletons. The sequence derives from a human donor who donated a stem cell graft to a child with Fanconi anemia. The chain joins TRBV5-1 to TRBJ2-3; D unclear. Sequenced material: PBMCs, taken from the stem cell graft. CDR3 region: CASSLLADTQYF. CDR3 sequence (DNA): TGCGCCAGCAGCTTGTTAGCAGATACGCAGTATTTT.